This T cell receptor beta chain was obtained from a study of pediatric ulcerative colitis. The germline V and J ends were trimmed by 5 bases and 9 bases, with 17 bases remaining between them. Germline loops: CDR1 SGHAT, CDR2 FQNNGV. The CDR3 loop spans 14 amino acids. Method: immunoSEQ multiplex PCR; TCRdb's copy keeps in-frame clones and lacks some. The top ten hold about 1.5% of the sample, which has 57,000 or so clones, over 80% seen once. Controls: normal colonoscopy findings, no IBD within the following year. The rearrangement links TRBV11-2 to TRBJ2-1, with D possibly TRBD2 on 5 matching bases. Sequencing was performed on blood. This clonotype was obtained from a boy aged 10-17 years who was a control in a study of pediatric ulcerative colitis. The CDR3 is CASSARLAPSEQFF. DNA for the CDR3: TGTGCCAGCAGCGCAAGGCTAGCCCCGAGTGAGCAGTTCTTC.